This is a list of T cell receptor beta chains from one sample in a study of blood T cell repertoires in COVID-19. Some clones are missing from TCRdb's copy, which holds only in-frame ones; the method was immunoSEQ multiplex PCR. The table includes around 220,000 clones, around 86% detected once. Sequenced input: peripheral blood. These receptors all stem from a woman over 75 with COVID-19, enrolled during active disease. The CDR3 runs from the conserved cysteine through the conserved F or W. A D gene is named only where the DNA matches it firmly. Not all rows give a size; the values are once, few, many and, for expanded clones, a class.

CDR3 protein: CASSLSGARTEAFF; CDR3 DNA: TGTGCCAGCAGTTTATCTGGGGCTAGGACTGAAGCTTTCTTT; V gene: TRBV28; clone size: -; J gene: TRBJ1-1; D gene: -
CDR3 protein: CASSSGTRQYF; CDR3 DNA: TGTGCCAGCAGTTCCGGGACTCGTCAGTATTTT; V gene: TRBV5-4; clone size: -; J gene: TRBJ2-3; D gene: -
CDR3 protein: CATKSGSSYNEQFF; CDR3 DNA: TGTGCCACCAAGAGCGGTAGCTCCTACAATGAGCAGTTCTTC; V gene: TRBV15; clone size: -; J gene: TRBJ2-1; D gene: -
CDR3 protein: CASSAQGGNTIYF; CDR3 DNA: TGTGCCAGCAGCGCGCAGGGTGGAAACACCATATATTTT; V gene: TRBV3-1/TRBV3-2; clone size: once; J gene: TRBJ1-3; D gene: -
CDR3 protein: CATSATGYTEAFF; CDR3 DNA: TGTGCCACCAGCGCGACAGGGTACACTGAAGCTTTCTTT; V gene: TRBV24-1; clone size: -; J gene: TRBJ1-1; D gene: TRBD1
CDR3 protein: CASSGDRGRYQPQHF; CDR3 DNA: TGTGCCAGCAGTGGGGACAGGGGCAGATATCAGCCCCAGCATTTT; V gene: TRBV6-6; clone size: -; J gene: TRBJ1-5; D gene: TRBD1
CDR3 protein: CASSLGSTRSTGELFF; CDR3 DNA: TGTGCCAGCAGCTTAGGATCAACCCGGAGCACCGGGGAGCTGTTTTTT; V gene: TRBV5-4; clone size: -; J gene: TRBJ2-2; D gene: -
CDR3 protein: CASRQGGETQYF; CDR3 DNA: TGTGCCAGTCGACAGGGGGGGGAGACCCAGTACTTC; V gene: TRBV3-1/TRBV3-2; clone size: -; J gene: TRBJ2-5; D gene: TRBD1
CDR3 protein: CASSRRRTYNEQFF; CDR3 DNA: TGTGCCAGCAGTCGGAGGCGAACTTACAATGAGCAGTTCTTC; V gene: TRBV6-2/TRBV6-3; clone size: -; J gene: TRBJ2-1; D gene: -
CDR3 protein: CASSRLAGSSYNEQFF; CDR3 DNA: TGTGCCAGCAGCCGACTAGCGGGGAGCTCCTACAATGAGCAGTTCTTC; V gene: TRBV3-1/TRBV3-2; clone size: -; J gene: TRBJ2-1; D gene: TRBD2
CDR3 protein: CASVGLASTDTQYF; CDR3 DNA: TGTGCCAGCGTCGGCCTAGCGAGCACAGATACGCAGTATTTT; V gene: TRBV2; clone size: -; J gene: TRBJ2-3; D gene: -
CDR3 protein: CASRPGVATGELFF; CDR3 DNA: TGTGCCAGTAGGCCGGGAGTCGCCACCGGGGAGCTGTTTTTT; V gene: TRBV2; clone size: few; J gene: TRBJ2-2; D gene: -
CDR3 protein: CASSLVSSDQETQYF; CDR3 DNA: TGTGCCAGCAGCTTAGTGTCTAGCGATCAAGAGACCCAGTACTTC; V gene: TRBV7-2; clone size: few; J gene: TRBJ2-5; D gene: -
CDR3 protein: CASSSTVALNGYTF; CDR3 DNA: TGTGCCAGCTCATCGACAGTTGCGCTAAATGGCTACACCTTC; V gene: TRBV18; clone size: once; J gene: TRBJ1-2; D gene: -
CDR3 protein: CASSPGGTTRAKNIQYF; CDR3 DNA: TGTGCCAGCAGTCCCGGGGGGACAACCCGGGCGAAAAACATTCAGTACTTC; V gene: TRBV6-6; clone size: -; J gene: TRBJ2-4; D gene: -
CDR3 protein: CASRRGTAGNTIYF; CDR3 DNA: TGCGCCAGCAGGCGCGGGACTGCTGGAAACACCATATATTTT; V gene: TRBV5-1; clone size: -; J gene: TRBJ1-3; D gene: -
CDR3 protein: CASSQVTLTPGEQYF; CDR3 DNA: TGTGCCAGCAGCCAAGTGACCCTCACTCCGGGCGAGCAGTACTTC; V gene: TRBV3-1/TRBV3-2; clone size: -; J gene: TRBJ2-7; D gene: -
CDR3 protein: CASSPYMNTEAFF; CDR3 DNA: TGTGCCAGCAGCCCTTACATGAACACTGAAGCTTTCTTT; V gene: TRBV14; clone size: -; J gene: TRBJ1-1; D gene: -
CDR3 protein: CASSLTGTETQYF; CDR3 DNA: TGCGCCAGCAGCCTAACAGGGACGGAGACCCAGTACTTC; V gene: TRBV10-1; clone size: -; J gene: TRBJ2-5; D gene: -
CDR3 protein: CATSERQGYTDTQYF; CDR3 DNA: TGTGCCACCAGTGAACGACAGGGTTACACAGATACGCAGTATTTT; V gene: TRBV24-1; clone size: -; J gene: TRBJ2-3; D gene: TRBD1
CDR3 protein: CSVERVANTGELFF; CDR3 DNA: TGCAGCGTCGAGAGGGTGGCGAACACCGGGGAGCTGTTTTTT; V gene: TRBV29-1; clone size: -; J gene: TRBJ2-2; D gene: -